This TCR beta chain was recorded in a study of post-analysis software for immune sequencing data. Study as a whole: The courses of disease that were included comprised relapsing-remitting, secondary progressive and progressive-relapsing multiple sclerosis. General study points: A significant reduction in normalized Chao1 diversity was observed in multiple sclerosis patients versus controls. The study found TRBV5-6, TRBV5-1 and TRBV20-1 among five or six TRBV segments more frequent in patients than controls.

This clonotype occurred a few times. Its specificity is unknown. The germline V and J ends were trimmed by 5 bases and 4 bases, with 2 bases remaining between them. There are 10 residues in the CDR3. cDNA libraries for TCR beta contained unique molecular identifiers. T cells numbering roughly 0.9 to 10 million yielded cDNA molecules that totaled approximately 500,000. MiXCR, applied by TCRdb to the PCR reads, yields one record per CDR3 protein. The sample lists hundreds of thousands of distinct CDR3 sequences, 25% to 30% occurring once. The genes are TRBV12-3 or TRBV12-4 and TRBJ1-1, with D hard to call. Sequencing used blood. The clonotype comes from a girl between 10 and 17 years old with multiple sclerosis. The CDR3 spells CASSVTEAFF. In nucleotides, the CDR3 is TGTGCCAGCAGTGTCACTGAAGCTTTCTTT.